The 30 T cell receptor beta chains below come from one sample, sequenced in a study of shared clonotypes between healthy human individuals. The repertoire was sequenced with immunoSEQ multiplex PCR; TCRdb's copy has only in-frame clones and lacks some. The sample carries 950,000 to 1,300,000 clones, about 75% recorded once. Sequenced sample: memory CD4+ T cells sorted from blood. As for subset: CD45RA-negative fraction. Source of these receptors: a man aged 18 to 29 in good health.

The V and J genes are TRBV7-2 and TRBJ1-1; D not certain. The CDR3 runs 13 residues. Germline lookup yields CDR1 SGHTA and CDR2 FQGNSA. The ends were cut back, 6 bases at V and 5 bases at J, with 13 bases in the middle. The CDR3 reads CASSLMSQTEAFF. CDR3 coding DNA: TGTGCCAGCAGTTTAATGTCACAGACTGAAGCTTTCTTT.

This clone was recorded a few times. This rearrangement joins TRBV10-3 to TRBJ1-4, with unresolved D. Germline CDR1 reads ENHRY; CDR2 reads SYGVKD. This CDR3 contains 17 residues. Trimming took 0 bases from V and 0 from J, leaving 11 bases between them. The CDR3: CAISESTQSATNEKLFF. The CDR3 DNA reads TGTGCCATCAGTGAGTCGACTCAAAGTGCAACTAATGAAAAACTGTTTTTT.

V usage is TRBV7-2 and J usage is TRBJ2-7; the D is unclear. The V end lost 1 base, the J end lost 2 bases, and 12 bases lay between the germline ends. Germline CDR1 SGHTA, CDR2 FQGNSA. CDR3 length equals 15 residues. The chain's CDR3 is CASSLELNLPYEQYF. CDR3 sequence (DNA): TGTGCCAGCAGCTTAGAACTAAACCTACCCTACGAGCAGTACTTC.

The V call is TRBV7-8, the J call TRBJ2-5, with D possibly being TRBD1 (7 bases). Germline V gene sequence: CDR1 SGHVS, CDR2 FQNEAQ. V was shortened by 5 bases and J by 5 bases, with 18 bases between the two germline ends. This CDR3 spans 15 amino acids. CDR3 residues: CASSPGAGQRETQYF. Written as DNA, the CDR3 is TGTGCCAGCAGCCCAGGCGCGGGACAGCGTGAGACCCAGTACTTC.

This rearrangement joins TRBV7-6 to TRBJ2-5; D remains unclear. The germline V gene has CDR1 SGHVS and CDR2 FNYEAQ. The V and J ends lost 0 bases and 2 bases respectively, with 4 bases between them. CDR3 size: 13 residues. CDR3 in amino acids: CASSLAEQETQYF. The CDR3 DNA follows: TGTGCCAGCAGCTTAGCCGAACAAGAGACCCAGTACTTC.

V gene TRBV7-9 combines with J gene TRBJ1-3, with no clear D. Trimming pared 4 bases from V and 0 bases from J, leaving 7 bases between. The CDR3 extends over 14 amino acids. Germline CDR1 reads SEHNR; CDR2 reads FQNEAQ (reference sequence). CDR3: CASSSSNSGNTIYF. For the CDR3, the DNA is TGTGCCAGCAGCTCCAGCAACTCTGGAAACACCATATATTTT.

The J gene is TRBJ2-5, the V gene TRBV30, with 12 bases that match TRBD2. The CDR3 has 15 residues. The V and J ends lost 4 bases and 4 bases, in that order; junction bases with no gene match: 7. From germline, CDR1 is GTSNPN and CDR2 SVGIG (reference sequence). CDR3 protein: CAWTKRLAGVETQYF. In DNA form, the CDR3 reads TGTGCCTGGACCAAGAGACTAGCGGGAGTAGAGACCCAGTACTTC.

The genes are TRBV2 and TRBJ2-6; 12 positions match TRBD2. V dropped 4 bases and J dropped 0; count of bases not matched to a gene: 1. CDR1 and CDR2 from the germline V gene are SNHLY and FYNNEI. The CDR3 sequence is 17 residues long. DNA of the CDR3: TGTGCCAGCAGTGGACTAGCGGGGGTCTCTGGGGCCAACGTCCTGACTTTC. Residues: CASSGLAGVSGANVLTF. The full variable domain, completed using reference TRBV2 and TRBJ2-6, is EPEVTQTPSHQVTQMGQEVILRCVPISNHLYFYWYRQILGQKVEFLVSFYNNEISEKSEIFDDQFSVERPDGSNFTLKIRSTKLEDSAMYFCASSGLAGVSGANVLTFGAGSRLTVL.

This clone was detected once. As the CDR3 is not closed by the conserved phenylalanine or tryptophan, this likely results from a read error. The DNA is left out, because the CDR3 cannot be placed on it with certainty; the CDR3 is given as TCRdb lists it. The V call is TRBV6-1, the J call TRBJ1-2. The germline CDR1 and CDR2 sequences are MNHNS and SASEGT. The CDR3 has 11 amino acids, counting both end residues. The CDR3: CASSEVWFVAA.

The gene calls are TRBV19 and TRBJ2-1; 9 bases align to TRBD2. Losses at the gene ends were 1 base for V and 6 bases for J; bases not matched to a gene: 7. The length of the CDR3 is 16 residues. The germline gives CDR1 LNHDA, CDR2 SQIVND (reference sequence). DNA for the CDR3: TGTGCCAGTAGTATAGCCAAGCGGGAGGTTCGCAATGAGCAGTTCTTC. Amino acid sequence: CASSIAKREVRNEQFF.

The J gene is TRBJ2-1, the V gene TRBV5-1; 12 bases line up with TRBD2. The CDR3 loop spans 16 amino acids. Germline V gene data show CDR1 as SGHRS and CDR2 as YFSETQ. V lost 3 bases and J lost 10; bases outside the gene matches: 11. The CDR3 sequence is CASSSKQTSGSEEQFF. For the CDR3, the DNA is TGCGCCAGCAGCTCAAAGCAGACTAGCGGGAGTGAGGAGCAGTTCTTC.

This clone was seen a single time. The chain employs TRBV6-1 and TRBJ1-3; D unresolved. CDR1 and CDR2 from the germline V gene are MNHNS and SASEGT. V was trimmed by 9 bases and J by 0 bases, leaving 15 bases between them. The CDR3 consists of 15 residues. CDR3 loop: CASAARVSSGNTIYF. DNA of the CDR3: TGTGCCAGTGCCGCTCGCGTAAGCTCTGGAAACACCATATATTTT.

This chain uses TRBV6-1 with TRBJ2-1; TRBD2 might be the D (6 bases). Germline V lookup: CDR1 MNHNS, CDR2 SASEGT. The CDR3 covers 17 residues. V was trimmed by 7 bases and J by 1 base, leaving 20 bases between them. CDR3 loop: CASTDSWDWRSYNEQFF. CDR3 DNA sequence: TGTGCCAGCACTGACAGCTGGGACTGGCGATCCTACAATGAGCAGTTCTTC.

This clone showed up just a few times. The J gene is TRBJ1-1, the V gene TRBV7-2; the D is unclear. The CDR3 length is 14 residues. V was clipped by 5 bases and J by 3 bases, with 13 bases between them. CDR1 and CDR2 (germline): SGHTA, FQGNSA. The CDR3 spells CASSVRNVYTEAFF. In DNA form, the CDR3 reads TGTGCCAGCAGCGTCAGGAACGTTTACACTGAAGCTTTCTTT. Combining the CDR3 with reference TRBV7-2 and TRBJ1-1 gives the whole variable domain GAGVSQSPSNKVTEKGKDVELRCDPISGHTALYWYRQSLGQGLEFLIYFQGNSAPDKSGLPSDRFSAERTGGSVSTLTIQRTQQEDSAVYLCASSVRNVYTEAFFGQGTRLTVV.

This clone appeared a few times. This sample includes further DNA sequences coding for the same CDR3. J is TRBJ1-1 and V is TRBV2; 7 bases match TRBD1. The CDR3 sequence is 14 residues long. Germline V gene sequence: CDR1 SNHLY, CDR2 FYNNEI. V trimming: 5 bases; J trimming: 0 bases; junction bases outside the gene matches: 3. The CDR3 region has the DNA TGTGCCAGCAGTTTGACAGGGTTGAACACTGAAGCTTTCTTT. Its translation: CASSLTGLNTEAFF.

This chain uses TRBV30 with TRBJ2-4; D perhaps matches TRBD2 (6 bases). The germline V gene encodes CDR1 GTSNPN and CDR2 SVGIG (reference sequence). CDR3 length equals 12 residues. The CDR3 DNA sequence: TGTGCGGGGGGAGGCGGTAAAAACATTCAGTACTTC. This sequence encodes CAGGGGKNIQYF.

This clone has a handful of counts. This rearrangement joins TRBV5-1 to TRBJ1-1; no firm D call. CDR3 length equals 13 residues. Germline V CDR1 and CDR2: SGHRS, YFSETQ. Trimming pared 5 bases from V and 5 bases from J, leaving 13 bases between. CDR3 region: CASRMVPDTEAFF. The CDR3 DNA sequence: TGCGCCAGCAGGATGGTTCCGGATACTGAAGCTTTCTTT.

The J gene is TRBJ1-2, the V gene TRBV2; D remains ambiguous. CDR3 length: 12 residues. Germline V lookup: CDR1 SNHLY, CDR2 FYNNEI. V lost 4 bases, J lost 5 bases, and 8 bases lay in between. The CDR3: CASSGAAYGYTF. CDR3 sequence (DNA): TGTGCCAGCAGTGGGGCAGCTTATGGCTACACCTTC.

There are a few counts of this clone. The CDR3 DNA sequence: TGCGCCAGCAGCCTGAGAGAGGGTTCCTTCGGGGCCAACGTCCTGACTTTC. Protein product: CASSLREGSFGANVLTF. The chain carries TRBV4-3 and TRBJ2-6; D might be TRBD2 (5 bases). The V gene lost 4 bases and the J gene lost 4 bases, with 17 bases spanning the gap. The CDR3 is 17 residues long. In germline, CDR1 is LGHNA, CDR2 YSLEER.

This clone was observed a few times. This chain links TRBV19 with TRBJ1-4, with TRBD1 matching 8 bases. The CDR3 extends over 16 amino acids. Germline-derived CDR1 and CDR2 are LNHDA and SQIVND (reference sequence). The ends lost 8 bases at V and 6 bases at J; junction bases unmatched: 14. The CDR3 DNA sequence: TGTGCCAGTCTTCCCTCCCCGGGACAGGAGGATGAAAAACTGTTTTTT. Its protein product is CASLPSPGQEDEKLFF.

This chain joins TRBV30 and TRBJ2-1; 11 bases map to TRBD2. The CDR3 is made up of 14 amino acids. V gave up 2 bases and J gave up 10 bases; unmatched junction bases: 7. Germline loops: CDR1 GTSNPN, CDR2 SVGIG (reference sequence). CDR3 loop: CAWSRGLAVTEQFF. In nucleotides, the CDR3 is TGTGCCTGGAGTCGGGGACTAGCGGTAACAGAGCAGTTCTTC.

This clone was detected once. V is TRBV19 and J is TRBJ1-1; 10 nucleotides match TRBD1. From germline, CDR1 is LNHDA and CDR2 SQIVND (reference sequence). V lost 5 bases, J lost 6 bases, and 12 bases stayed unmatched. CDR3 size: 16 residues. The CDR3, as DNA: TGTGCCAGTAGTGCCACCGGGACAGGGGTCTTCGCTGAAGCTTTCTTT. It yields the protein CASSATGTGVFAEAFF.

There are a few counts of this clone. CDR3 nucleotide sequence: TGCGCCAGCGCGGCAGATAGCAATCAGCCCCAGCATTTT. Translation gives CASAADSNQPQHF. The chain recombines TRBV5-1 with TRBJ1-5; no clear D. Germline CDR1 reads SGHRS; CDR2 reads YFSETQ. Between the trimmed V and J ends, which lost 7 bases and 0 bases, there was a span of 8 bases. CDR3 length: 13 amino acids.

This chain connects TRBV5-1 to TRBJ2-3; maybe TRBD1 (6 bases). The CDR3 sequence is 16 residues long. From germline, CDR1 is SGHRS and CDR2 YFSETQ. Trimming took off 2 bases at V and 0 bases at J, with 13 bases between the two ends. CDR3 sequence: CASSLQGYTSTDTQYF. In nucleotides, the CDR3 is TGCGCCAGCAGCTTACAGGGCTACACTAGCACAGATACGCAGTATTTT.

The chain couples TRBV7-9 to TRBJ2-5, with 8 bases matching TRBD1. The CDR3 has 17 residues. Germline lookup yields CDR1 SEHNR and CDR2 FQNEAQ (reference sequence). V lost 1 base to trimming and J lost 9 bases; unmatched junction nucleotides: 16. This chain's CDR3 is CASSLERGQGSFGAQYF. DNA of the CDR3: TGTGCCAGCAGCTTAGAGAGAGGACAGGGCTCTTTCGGGGCCCAGTACTTC.

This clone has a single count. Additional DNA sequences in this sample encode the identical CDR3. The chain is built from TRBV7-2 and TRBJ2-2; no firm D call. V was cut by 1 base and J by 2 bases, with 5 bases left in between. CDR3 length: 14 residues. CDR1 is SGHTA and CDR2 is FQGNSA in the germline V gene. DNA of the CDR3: TGTGCCAGCAGCTTAGTGGGAAACACCGGGGAGCTGTTTTTT. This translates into CASSLVGNTGELFF.

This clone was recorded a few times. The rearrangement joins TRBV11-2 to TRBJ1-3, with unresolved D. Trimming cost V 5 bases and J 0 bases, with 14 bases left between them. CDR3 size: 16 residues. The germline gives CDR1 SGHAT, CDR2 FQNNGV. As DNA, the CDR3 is TGTGCCAGCAGCACTAAGAGACTGAGCTCTGGAAACACCATATATTTT. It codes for CASSTKRLSSGNTIYF.

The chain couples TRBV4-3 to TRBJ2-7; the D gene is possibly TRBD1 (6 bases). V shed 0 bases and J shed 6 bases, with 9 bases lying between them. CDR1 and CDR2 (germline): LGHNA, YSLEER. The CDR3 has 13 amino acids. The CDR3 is CASSQEWGREQYF. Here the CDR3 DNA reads TGCGCCAGCAGCCAAGAGTGGGGGCGCGAGCAGTACTTC.

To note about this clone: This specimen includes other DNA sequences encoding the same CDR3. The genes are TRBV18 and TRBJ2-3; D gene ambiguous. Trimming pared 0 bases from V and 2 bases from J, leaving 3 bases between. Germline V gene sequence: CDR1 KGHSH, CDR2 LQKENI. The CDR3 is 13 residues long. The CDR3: CASSPPNTDTQYF. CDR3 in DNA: TGTGCCAGCTCACCACCGAACACAGATACGCAGTATTTT.

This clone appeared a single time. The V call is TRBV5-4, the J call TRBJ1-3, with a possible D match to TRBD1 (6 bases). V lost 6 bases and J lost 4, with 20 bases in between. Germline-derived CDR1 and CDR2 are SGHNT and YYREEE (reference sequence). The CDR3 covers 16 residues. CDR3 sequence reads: CASTSGGGQSGNTIYF. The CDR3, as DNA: TGTGCCAGCACCTCCGGGGGAGGACAGTCCGGAAACACCATATATTTT.